These 5 T cell receptor beta chains originate from one sample sequenced in a study of glioma-infiltrating T cells. The iRepertoire nested amplicon-rescue multiplex PCR amplified TCR alpha and beta CDR3s from RNA. TCRdb ran MiXCR on the multiplex PCR reads and lists one entry per CDR3 protein. The data contain roughly 120,000 distinct CDR3 sequences, less than 30% of them singletons. The sequenced sample was glioma tissue, nonneoplastic brain tissue, or PBMCs (not recorded which). The receptors shown here come from a human donor with low-grade glioma or glioblastoma, undergoing nonglioma brain surgery, or in good health (not recorded which).

This clonotype has at least ten counts. The chain employs TRBV7-8 and TRBJ1-1; a weak D match, TRBD1 (6 bases). The V gene's germline CDR1 is SGHVS and CDR2 FQNEAQ. This CDR3 comprises 15 residues. Trimming took off 5 bases at V and 0 bases at J, with 13 bases between the two ends. The CDR3, as DNA: TGTGCCAGCAGCCCCGAGGGGGTCATGAACACTGAAGCTTTCTTT. Translating gives CASSPEGVMNTEAFF.

On this clonotype: Given a much more abundant clone one base away, this may be a read error. This chain connects TRBV20-1 to TRBJ2-3, with TRBD2 matching over 13 bases. CDR3 size: 15 residues. Germline assignment: CDR1 DFQATT and CDR2 SNEGSKA (reference sequence). Here the CDR3 reads CSARQPGLAGYTQCF. CDR3 nucleotides: TGCAGTGCTAGACAACCGGGACTAGCGGGATATACGCAGTGTTTT.

This clonotype was detected many times. The chain links TRBV7-8 to TRBJ1-1; D gene uncertain. V lost 4 bases and J lost 5, with 11 bases in between. Germline V gene lookup returns CDR1 SGHVS and CDR2 FQNEAQ. The CDR3 totals 13 residues. The CDR3 DNA follows: TGTGCCAGCAGCTCCTCGCGTCGGACTGAAGCTTTCTTT. It is translated as CASSSSRRTEAFF.

The chain is built from TRBV20-1 and TRBJ2-1; D might be TRBD2 (6 bases). Per germline, CDR1 DFQATT and CDR2 SNEGSKA (reference sequence). Trimming removed 3 bases from V and 5 bases from J, with 17 bases in between. The CDR3 loop spans 15 amino acids. The CDR3 spells CSASKLLARNNEQFF. CDR3 coding DNA: TGCAGTGCTAGCAAACTACTAGCAAGGAACAATGAGCAGTTCTTC.

This clonotype was recorded once. The V gene is TRBV5-1, the J gene TRBJ1-5; D not resolved. Looked up from germline, CDR1 is SGHRS and CDR2 is YFSETQ. The CDR3 length is 15 residues. V was cut by 0 bases and J by 0 bases, with 7 bases left in between. The CDR3 loop is CASSLAGFSNQPQHF. The CDR3 DNA sequence: TGCGCCAGCAGCTTGGCCGGCTTTAGCAATCAGCCCCAGCATTTT. Combining the CDR3 with reference TRBV5-1 and TRBJ1-5 gives the whole variable domain KAGVTQTPRYLIKTRGQQVTLSCSPISGHRSVSWYQQTPGQGLQFLFEYFSETQRNKGNFPGRFSGRQFSNSRSEMNVSTLELGDSALYLCASSLAGFSNQPQHFGDGTRLSIL.